This TCR beta chain stems from a study of blood T cells in healthy people across ages. Next came a second PCR, run for roughly 6 to 11 cycles, which used a sample-barcoded 5' primer along with a J-beta primer mix. TCRdb re-derived calls from the 5' RACE reads in MiXCR, one entry per CDR3 protein. The sample shows about 1.4 million distinct CDR3 sequences, 59% of them seen only once. Every donor gave roughly 9.2 milliliters of peripheral blood. CDR1 is LGHNA and CDR2 is YSLEER in the germline V gene. The germline V and J ends were trimmed by 3 bases and 0 bases, with 15 bases remaining between them. CDR3 size: 17 residues.

This chain joins TRBV4-3 and TRBJ2-1; D gene uncertain. Specimen: blood. This clonotype was sampled from a young man in good health. CDR3: CASSHPRVLSSYNEQFF. The DNA of the CDR3 is TGCGCCAGCAGCCACCCTCGGGTACTGAGCTCCTACAATGAGCAGTTCTTC.